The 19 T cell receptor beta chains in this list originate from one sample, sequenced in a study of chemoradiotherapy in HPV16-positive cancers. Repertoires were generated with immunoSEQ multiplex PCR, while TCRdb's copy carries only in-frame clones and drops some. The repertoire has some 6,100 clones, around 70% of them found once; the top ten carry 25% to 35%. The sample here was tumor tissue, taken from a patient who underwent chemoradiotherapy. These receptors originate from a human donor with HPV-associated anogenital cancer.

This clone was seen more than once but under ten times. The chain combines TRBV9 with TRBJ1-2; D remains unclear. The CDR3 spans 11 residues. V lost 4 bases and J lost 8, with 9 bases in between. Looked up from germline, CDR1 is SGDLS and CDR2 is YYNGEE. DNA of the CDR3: TGTGCCAGCAGCCAGCTGGGAGGCTACACCTTC. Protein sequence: CASSQLGGYTF.

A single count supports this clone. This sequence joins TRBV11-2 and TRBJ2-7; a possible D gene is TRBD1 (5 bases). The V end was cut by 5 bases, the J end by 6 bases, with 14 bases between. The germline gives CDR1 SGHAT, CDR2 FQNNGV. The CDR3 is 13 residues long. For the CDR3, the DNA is TGTGCCAGCAGCCCAGGGCTGGGATCCGAGCAGTACTTC. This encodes CASSPGLGSEQYF.

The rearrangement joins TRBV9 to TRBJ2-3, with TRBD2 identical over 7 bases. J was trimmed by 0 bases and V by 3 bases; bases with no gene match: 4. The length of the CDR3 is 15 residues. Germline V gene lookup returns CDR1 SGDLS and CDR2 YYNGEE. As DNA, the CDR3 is TGTGCCAGCAGCGAATTAGCGGGTAGCACAGATACGCAGTATTTT. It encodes CASSELAGSTDTQYF.

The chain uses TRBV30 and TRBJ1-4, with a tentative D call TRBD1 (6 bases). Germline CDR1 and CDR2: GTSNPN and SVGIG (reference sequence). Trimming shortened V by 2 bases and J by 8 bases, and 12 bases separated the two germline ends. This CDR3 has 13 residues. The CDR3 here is CAWSPTGSEKLFF. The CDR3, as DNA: TGTGCCTGGAGTCCAACAGGGTCGGAAAAACTGTTTTTT.

The CDR3 DNA is TGCGCCAGCAGCGTGGACAGGGTAGACACTGAAGCTTTCTTT. It translates to CASSVDRVDTEAFF. The chain carries TRBV5-1 and TRBJ1-1, with 8 bases identical to TRBD1. The germline gives CDR1 SGHRS, CDR2 YFSETQ. The CDR3 runs 14 residues. The ends lost 4 bases at V and 3 bases at J; junction bases unmatched: 5.

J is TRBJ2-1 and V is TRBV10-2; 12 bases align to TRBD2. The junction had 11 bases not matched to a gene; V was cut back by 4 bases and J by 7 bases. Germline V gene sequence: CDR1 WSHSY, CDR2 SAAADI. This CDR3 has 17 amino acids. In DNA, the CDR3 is TGCGCCAGCAGTGTAAGACTAGCGGGAGCTCGGGGGAATGAGCAGTTCTTC. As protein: CASSVRLAGARGNEQFF.

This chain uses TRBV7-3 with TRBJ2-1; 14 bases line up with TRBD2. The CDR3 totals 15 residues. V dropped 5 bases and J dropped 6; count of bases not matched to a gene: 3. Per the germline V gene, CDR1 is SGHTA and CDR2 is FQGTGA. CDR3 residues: CASSLGLAGGNEQFF. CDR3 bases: TGTGCCAGCAGCCTCGGACTAGCGGGAGGCAATGAGCAGTTCTTC.

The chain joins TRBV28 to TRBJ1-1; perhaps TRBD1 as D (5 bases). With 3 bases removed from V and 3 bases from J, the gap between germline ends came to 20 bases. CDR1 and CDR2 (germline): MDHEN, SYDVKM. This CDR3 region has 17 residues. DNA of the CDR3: TGTGCCAGCAGTTTTTTCGGGGCCCCCTCCGTGGACACTGAAGCTTTCTTT. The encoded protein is CASSFFGAPSVDTEAFF. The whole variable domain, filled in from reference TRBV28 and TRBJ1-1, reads DVKVTQSSRYLVKRTGEKVFLECVQDMDHENMFWYRQDPGLGLRLIYFSYDVKMKEKGDIPEGYSVSREKKERFSLILESASTNQTSMYLCASSFFGAPSVDTEAFFGQGTRLTVV.

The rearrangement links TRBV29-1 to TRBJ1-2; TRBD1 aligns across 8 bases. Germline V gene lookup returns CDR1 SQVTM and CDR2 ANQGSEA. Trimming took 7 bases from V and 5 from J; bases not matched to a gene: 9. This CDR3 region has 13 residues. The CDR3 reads CSDLQGVEYGYTF. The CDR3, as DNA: TGCAGCGACCTACAGGGGGTAGAATATGGCTACACCTTC.

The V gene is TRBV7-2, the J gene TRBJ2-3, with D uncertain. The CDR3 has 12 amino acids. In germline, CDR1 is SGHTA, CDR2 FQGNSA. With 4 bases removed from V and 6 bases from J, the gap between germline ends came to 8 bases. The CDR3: CASSYQTDTQYF. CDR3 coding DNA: TGTGCCAGCAGCTACCAAACCGATACGCAGTATTTT. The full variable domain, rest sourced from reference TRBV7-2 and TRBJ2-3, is GAGVSQSPSNKVTEKGKDVELRCDPISGHTALYWYRQSLGQGLEFLIYFQGNSAPDKSGLPSDRFSAERTGGSVSTLTIQRTQQEDSAVYLCASSYQTDTQYFGPGTRLTVL.

The chain's CDR3 is CASSQFSGDNEQFF. The CDR3 region has the DNA TGTGCCAGCAGCCAATTCAGTGGGGACAATGAGCAGTTCTTC. This chain connects TRBV4-2 to TRBJ2-1; D ambiguous. CDR3 length equals 14 residues. The V end lost 2 bases, the J end lost 5 bases, and 10 bases lay between the germline ends. In germline, CDR1 is LGHNA, CDR2 YNFKEQ.

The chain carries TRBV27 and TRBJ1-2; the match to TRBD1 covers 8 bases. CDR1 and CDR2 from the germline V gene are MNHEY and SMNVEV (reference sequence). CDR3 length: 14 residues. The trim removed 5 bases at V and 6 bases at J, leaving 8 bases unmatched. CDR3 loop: CASSPTTGAHGYTF. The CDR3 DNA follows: TGTGCCAGCAGTCCCACGACAGGGGCCCATGGCTACACCTTC.

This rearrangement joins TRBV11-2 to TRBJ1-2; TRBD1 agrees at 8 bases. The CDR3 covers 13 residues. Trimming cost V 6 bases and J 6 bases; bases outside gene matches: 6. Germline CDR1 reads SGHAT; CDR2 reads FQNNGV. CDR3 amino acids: CASRGQGQDGYTF. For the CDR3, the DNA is TGTGCCAGCAGAGGACAGGGCCAGGATGGCTACACCTTC.

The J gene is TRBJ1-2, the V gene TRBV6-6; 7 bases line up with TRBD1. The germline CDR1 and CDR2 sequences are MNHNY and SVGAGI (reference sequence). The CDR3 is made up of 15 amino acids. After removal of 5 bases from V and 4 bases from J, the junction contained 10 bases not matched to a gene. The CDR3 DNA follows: TGTGCCAGCAGTCCCGACCGGACAGGTTTCTATGGCTACACCTTC. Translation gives CASSPDRTGFYGYTF.

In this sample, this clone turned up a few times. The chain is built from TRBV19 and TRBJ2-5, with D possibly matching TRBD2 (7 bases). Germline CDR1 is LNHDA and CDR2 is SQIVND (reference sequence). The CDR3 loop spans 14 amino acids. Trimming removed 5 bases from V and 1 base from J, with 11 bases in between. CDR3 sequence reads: CASSLGGPQETQYF. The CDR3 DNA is TGTGCCAGTAGTCTCGGGGGGCCCCAAGAGACCCAGTACTTC.

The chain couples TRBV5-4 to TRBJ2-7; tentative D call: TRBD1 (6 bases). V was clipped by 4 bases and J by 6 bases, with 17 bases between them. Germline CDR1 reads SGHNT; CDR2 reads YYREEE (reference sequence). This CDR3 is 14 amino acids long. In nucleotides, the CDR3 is TGTGCCAGCAGCACACAGGGAAGAGGAAGCGAGCAGTACTTC. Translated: CASSTQGRGSEQYF.

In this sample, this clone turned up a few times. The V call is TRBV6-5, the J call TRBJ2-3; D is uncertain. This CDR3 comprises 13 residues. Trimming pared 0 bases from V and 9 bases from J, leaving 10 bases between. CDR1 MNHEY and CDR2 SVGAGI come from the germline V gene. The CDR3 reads CASSYSIPGTQYF. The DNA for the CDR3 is TGTGCCAGCAGTTACTCGATCCCAGGAACGCAGTATTTT.

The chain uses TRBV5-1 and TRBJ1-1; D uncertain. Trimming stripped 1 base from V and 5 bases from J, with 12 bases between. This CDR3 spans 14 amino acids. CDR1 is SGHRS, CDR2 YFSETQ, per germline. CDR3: CASSLLGRGTEAFF. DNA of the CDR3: TGCGCCAGCAGCTTGTTGGGAAGAGGGACTGAAGCTTTCTTT.

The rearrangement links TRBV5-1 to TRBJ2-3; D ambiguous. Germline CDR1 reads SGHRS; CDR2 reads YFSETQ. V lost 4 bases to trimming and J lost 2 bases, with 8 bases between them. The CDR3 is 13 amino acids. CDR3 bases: TGCGCCAGCAGCCTCCGAGACACAGATACGCAGTATTTT. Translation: CASSLRDTDTQYF. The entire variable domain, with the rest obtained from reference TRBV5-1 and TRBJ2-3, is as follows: KAGVTQTPRYLIKTRGQQVTLSCSPISGHRSVSWYQQTPGQGLQFLFEYFSETQRNKGNFPGRFSGRQFSNSRSEMNVSTLELGDSALYLCASSLRDTDTQYFGPGTRLTVL.